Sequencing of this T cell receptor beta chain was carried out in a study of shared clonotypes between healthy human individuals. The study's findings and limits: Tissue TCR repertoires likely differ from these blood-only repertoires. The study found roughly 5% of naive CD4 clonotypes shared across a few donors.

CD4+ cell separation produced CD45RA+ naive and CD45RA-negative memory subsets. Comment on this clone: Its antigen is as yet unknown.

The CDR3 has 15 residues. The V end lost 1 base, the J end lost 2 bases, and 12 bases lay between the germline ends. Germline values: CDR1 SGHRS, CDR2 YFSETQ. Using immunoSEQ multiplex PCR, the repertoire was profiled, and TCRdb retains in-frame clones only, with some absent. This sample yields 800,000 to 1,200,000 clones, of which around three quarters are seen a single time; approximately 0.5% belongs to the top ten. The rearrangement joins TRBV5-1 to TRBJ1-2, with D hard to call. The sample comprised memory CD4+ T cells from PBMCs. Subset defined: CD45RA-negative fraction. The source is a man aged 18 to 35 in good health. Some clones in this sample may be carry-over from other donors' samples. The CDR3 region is CASSLLPGENYGYTF. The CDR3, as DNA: TGCGCCAGCAGCTTGCTCCCAGGAGAGAACTATGGCTACACCTTC.